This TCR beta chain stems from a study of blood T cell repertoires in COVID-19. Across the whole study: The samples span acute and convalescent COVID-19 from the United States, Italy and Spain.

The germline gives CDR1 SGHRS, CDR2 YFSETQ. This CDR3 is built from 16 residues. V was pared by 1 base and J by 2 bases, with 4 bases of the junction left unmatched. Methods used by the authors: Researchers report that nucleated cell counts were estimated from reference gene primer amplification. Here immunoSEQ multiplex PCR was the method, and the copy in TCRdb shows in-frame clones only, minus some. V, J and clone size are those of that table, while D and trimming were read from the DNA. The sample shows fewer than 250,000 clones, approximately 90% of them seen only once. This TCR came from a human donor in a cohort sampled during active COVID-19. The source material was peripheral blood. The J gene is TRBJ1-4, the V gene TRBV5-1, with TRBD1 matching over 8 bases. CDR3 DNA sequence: TGCGCCAGCAGCTTGTCCCAGGGGGCGACTAATGAAAAACTGTTTTTT. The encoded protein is CASSLSQGATNEKLFF.